The 20 T cell receptor beta chains reported below all come from one sample, sequenced in a study of human T cells and chemical hapten exposure. Time point here: patch test 3, about 24 weeks after DPC sensitization. The treatment here: therapeutic diphenylcyclopropenone sensitization with weekly scalp DPC. TCRdb re-called the RACE reads with MiXCR, one entry per CDR3 protein. This table holds over 55,000 distinct CDR3 sequences, 11% found once. The material sequenced was whole blood, taken in connection with sensitization to the hapten diphenylcyclopropenone (DPC). All receptors come from a woman aged 45-65 years with alopecia areata. Some clones in this sample may be carry-over from other donors' samples.

This clonotype was found many times. The chain links TRBV5-1 to TRBJ1-2; no reliable D call. This CDR3 is built from 13 residues. Germline CDR1 reads SGHRS; CDR2 reads YFSETQ. With 0 bases removed from V and 5 bases from J, the gap between germline ends came to 8 bases. CDR3 sequence (DNA): TGCGCCAGCAGCTTGGATCAGGCTTATGGCTACACCTTC. Translating it yields CASSLDQAYGYTF.

This clonotype was counted only a few times. The chain uses TRBV4-2 and TRBJ2-2, with 11 nucleotides matching TRBD1. The V gene end was trimmed by 3 bases and the J gene end by 7 bases; junction bases not matched to a gene: 10. The CDR3 covers 17 residues. Germline V gene lookup returns CDR1 LGHNA and CDR2 YNFKEQ. The CDR3 coding sequence is TGTGCCAGCAGCCAGGCCGGGACAGGGGGTCTCGGCGGGGAGCTGTTTTTT. The encoded protein is CASSQAGTGGLGGELFF.

This clonotype showed up many times. This CDR3 is CASRPDPPYEQYF. CDR3 in DNA: TGTGCCAGCAGACCGGACCCGCCCTACGAGCAGTACTTC. The chain recombines TRBV28 with TRBJ2-7; D is uncertain. V lost 6 bases, J lost 2 bases, and 11 bases lay in between. Germline CDR1 reads MDHEN; CDR2 reads SYDVKM. The CDR3 has 13 residues. Full variable domain (remainder filled in from reference TRBV28 and TRBJ2-7): DVKVTQSSRYLVKRTGEKVFLECVQDMDHENMFWYRQDPGLGLRLIYFSYDVKMKEKGDIPEGYSVSREKKERFSLILESASTNQTSMYLCASRPDPPYEQYFGPGTRLTVT.

The chain uses TRBV28 and TRBJ2-5; no firm D call. CDR1 and CDR2 (germline): MDHEN, SYDVKM. The CDR3 runs to 14 residues. V was shortened by 1 base and J by 5 bases, with 11 bases between the two germline ends. CDR3 in DNA: TGTGCCAGCAGTTTATTTTCGGGTGGGGAGACCCAGTACTTC. This sequence encodes CASSLFSGGETQYF.

This clonotype was detected many times. V and J are TRBV29-1 and TRBJ1-2; D may be TRBD1 (6 bases). V was pared by 5 bases and J by 6 bases, with 19 bases between. The CDR3 is 14 amino acids. Germline V gene data show CDR1 as SQVTM and CDR2 as ANQGSEA. The chain's CDR3 is CSVSAVTGIDGYTF. As DNA, the CDR3 is TGCAGCGTTTCGGCTGTTACAGGGATTGATGGCTACACCTTC.

Only a few counts were recorded for this clonotype. The chain is built from TRBV12-5 and TRBJ2-4, with 8 bases that match TRBD1. Germline CDR1 LGHNT, CDR2 FRNRAP. V lost 4 bases, J lost 4 bases, and 9 bases stayed unmatched. This CDR3 has 16 amino acids. Written as DNA, the CDR3 is TGTGCTAGTGGTTCCACGTACCGGGACAGGAAAAACATTCAGTACTTC. Encoded protein: CASGSTYRDRKNIQYF.

The rearrangement links TRBV6-5 to TRBJ1-5, with D possibly being TRBD1 (6 bases). The CDR3 extends over 13 amino acids. CDR1 is MNHEY, CDR2 SVGAGI, per germline. V was shortened by 7 bases and J by 6 bases, with 13 bases between the two germline ends. Written as DNA, the CDR3 is TGTGCCAGCATGCAGGGCAGGGGTCAGCCCCAGCATTTT. This encodes CASMQGRGQPQHF.

The chain couples TRBV12-3 or TRBV12-4 to TRBJ1-1; D remains ambiguous. Trimming shortened V by 6 bases and J by 8 bases, and 10 bases separated the two germline ends. The CDR3 contains 11 residues. CDR3 sequence: CASSPFEEAFF. The CDR3 DNA is TGTGCCAGCAGCCCCTTTGAGGAAGCTTTCTTT.

This clonotype was counted a few times. The chain employs TRBV20-1 and TRBJ2-3; D ambiguous. The CDR3 sequence is 13 residues long. In germline, CDR1 is DFQATT, CDR2 SNEGSKA (reference sequence). The V gene lost 1 base and the J gene lost 5 bases, with 10 bases spanning the gap. CDR3 amino acids: CSARAPVLDTQYF. Here the CDR3 DNA reads TGCAGTGCTAGAGCTCCCGTGCTAGATACGCAGTATTTT.

This clonotype showed up just a few times. The V call is TRBV6-2 or TRBV6-3, the J call TRBJ1-5; D may be TRBD1 (5 bases). This CDR3 contains 15 residues. Germline V gene sequence: CDR1 MNHEY, CDR2 SVGEGT. Trimming pared 5 bases from V and 7 bases from J, leaving 18 bases between. CDR3 nucleotide sequence: TGTGCCAGCAGTACCAACGGGGCCCTCGGCCAGCCCCAGCATTTT. It yields the protein CASSTNGALGQPQHF.

This clonotype occurred many times. As DNA, the CDR3 is TGTGCCAGCAGAACCAGCCGGTCGGACACCGGGGAGCTGTTTTTT. Translating it yields CASRTSRSDTGELFF. The chain combines TRBV2 with TRBJ2-2, with D unclear. CDR1 and CDR2 (germline): SNHLY, FYNNEI. The CDR3 is 15 amino acids. Between the trimmed V and J ends, which lost 6 bases and 3 bases, there was a span of 14 bases. The full variable domain, in which reference TRBV2 and TRBJ2-2 provide the parts outside the CDR3, is EPEVTQTPSHQVTQMGQEVILRCVPISNHLYFYWYRQILGQKVEFLVSFYNNEISEKSEIFDDQFSVERPDGSNFTLKIRSTKLEDSAMYFCASRTSRSDTGELFFGEGSRLTVL.

The chain uses TRBV29-1 and TRBJ1-2; no firm D call. The CDR3 spans 9 residues. Looked up from germline, CDR1 is SQVTM and CDR2 is ANQGSEA. The CDR3 sequence is CYPWVLYTF. CDR3 bases: TGCTATCCATGGGTTCTCTACACCTTC.

The V gene is TRBV4-3, the J gene TRBJ2-1; D is perhaps TRBD2 (7 bases). Germline CDR1 and CDR2: LGHNA and YSLEER. CDR3 length: 16 amino acids. V was shortened by 6 bases and J by 3 bases, with 18 bases between the two germline ends. The CDR3 sequence: CASSPLLGGRYNEQFF. CDR3 sequence (DNA): TGCGCCAGCAGTCCCCTCCTCGGGGGGCGCTACAATGAGCAGTTCTTC.

A few counts support this clonotype. The chain links TRBV11-2 to TRBJ2-3; D may be TRBD2 (6 bases). CDR1 and CDR2 from the germline V gene are SGHAT and FQNNGV. V dropped 3 bases and J dropped 14 bases, with 18 bases sitting between them. CDR3 length equals 13 residues. This CDR3 is CASSLGGTPLPYF. DNA of the CDR3: TGTGCCAGCAGCTTGGGCGGGACTCCCCTTCCGTATTTT.

This clonotype has just a few counts. CDR3 DNA: TGTGCCAGCAGTCCGCCGGGGCCGATTGAAGCTTTCTTT. Its protein is CASSPPGPIEAFF. The chain uses TRBV28 and TRBJ1-1; D may be TRBD1 (5 bases). V lost 5 bases to trimming and J lost 7 bases, with 14 bases between them. The germline V gene encodes CDR1 MDHEN and CDR2 SYDVKM. There are 13 residues in the CDR3. Drawing the rest from reference TRBV28 and TRBJ1-1, the complete variable domain is DVKVTQSSRYLVKRTGEKVFLECVQDMDHENMFWYRQDPGLGLRLIYFSYDVKMKEKGDIPEGYSVSREKKERFSLILESASTNQTSMYLCASSPPGPIEAFFGQGTRLTVV.

In its sample, this clonotype was seen a few times. CDR3 loop: CATAGGPTSGRVRTYNEQFF. The CDR3 DNA reads TGTGCCACCGCGGGGGGCCCGACTAGCGGGAGGGTTCGGACCTACAATGAGCAGTTCTTC. The rearrangement uses TRBV24-1 and TRBJ2-1; 14 nucleotides agree with TRBD2. This CDR3 contains 20 residues. V lost 9 bases, J lost 2 bases, and 17 bases stayed unmatched. Germline V gene sequence: CDR1 KGHDR, CDR2 SFDVKD.

This clonotype was seen only a few times. The rearrangement links TRBV7-2 to TRBJ2-3; D possibly uses TRBD1 or TRBD2 (5 bases each). Germline assignment: CDR1 SGHTA and CDR2 FQGNSA. With 5 bases removed from V and 11 bases from J, the gap between germline ends came to 26 bases. The CDR3 totals 16 residues. DNA for the CDR3: TGTGCCAGCAGCCCAAGGACACTAGGGAGTGGAAGCGGGCAGTATTTT. Translation gives CASSPRTLGSGSGQYF. Complete variable domain (other parts from reference TRBV7-2 and TRBJ2-3): GAGVSQSPSNKVTEKGKDVELRCDPISGHTALYWYRQSLGQGLEFLIYFQGNSAPDKSGLPSDRFSAERTGGSVSTLTIQRTQQEDSAVYLCASSPRTLGSGSGQYFGPGTRLTVL.

The chain has TRBV3-1 and TRBJ2-1, with 7 bases aligning to TRBD2. Germline V gene sequence: CDR1 LGHDT, CDR2 YNNKEL (reference sequence). J lost 1 base, V lost 1 base, and 7 bases had no gene match. The CDR3 consists of 17 residues. Written as DNA, the CDR3 is TGTGCCAGCAGCCAAGTTCTCGCTAGCGGATCCTACAATGAGCAGTTCTTC. It is translated as CASSQVLASGSYNEQFF.

This clonotype was counted only a few times. The chain carries TRBV6-5 and TRBJ2-1; 13 bases agree with TRBD2. J gave up 3 bases and V 5 bases, and 13 bases lay outside the gene matches. This CDR3 is 19 amino acids long. Germline V gene sequence: CDR1 MNHEY, CDR2 SVGAGI. The CDR3 spells CASSIAGTSGAPDYNEQFF. The DNA for the CDR3 is TGTGCCAGCAGTATCGCCGGGACTAGCGGGGCACCGGACTACAATGAGCAGTTCTTC.

This clonotype was recorded many times. The V gene is TRBV12-3 or TRBV12-4, the J gene TRBJ1-5; possibly TRBD1 for D (5 bases). Deletions cut 6 bases from V and 2 bases from J, with 14 bases between. This CDR3 has 15 residues. The CDR3 spells CASSSRGYGNQPQHF. CDR3 DNA sequence: TGTGCCAGCAGCAGCCGGGGGTACGGCAATCAGCCCCAGCATTTT.